Below are 6 T cell receptor beta chains sequenced from a single sample in a study of blood T cell repertoires in COVID-19. Produced via immunoSEQ multiplex PCR; TCRdb's table is partial and in-frame only. The sample records some 270,000 clones, 89% being singletons. Source material: peripheral blood. The origin of the receptors is a woman between 40 and 50 years old who had recovered from COVID-19.

Concerning this clone: The identical CDR3 is also encoded by other nucleotide sequences in the sample. The chain employs TRBV19 and TRBJ1-2, with D possibly being TRBD1 (5 bases). The germline CDR1 and CDR2 sequences are LNHDA and SQIVND (reference sequence). There are 13 residues in the CDR3. V lost 6 bases and J lost 2, with 10 bases in between. CDR3 in DNA: TGTGCCAGTAGGACGACAGTAAACTATGGCTACACCTTC. Translated: CASRTTVNYGYTF.

V gene TRBV5-4 combines with J gene TRBJ2-5, with TRBD1 identical over 7 bases. The CDR3 is 15 residues long. Trimming at V came to 4 bases and at J to 1 base, leaving 7 bases not matched to a gene. In germline, CDR1 is SGHNT, CDR2 YYREEE (reference sequence). The CDR3 DNA sequence: TGTGCCAGCAGCCTAGTAAGGACAGGCCAAGAGACCCAGTACTTC. This codes for CASSLVRTGQETQYF.

The chain employs TRBV12-3 or TRBV12-4 and TRBJ1-1; no firm D call. The CDR3 consists of 13 residues. V lost 2 bases to trimming and J lost 7 bases, with 11 bases between them. As DNA, the CDR3 is TGTGCCAGCAGTTTAATGGATCGGGATGAAGCTTTCTTT. The encoded protein is CASSLMDRDEAFF.

The chain carries TRBV3-1 (or the pseudogene TRBV3-2) and TRBJ2-1; the match to TRBD2 covers 9 bases. V shed 3 bases, J shed 3 bases, and the junction held 6 bases outside the gene matches. The CDR3 contains 16 residues. CDR1 is LGHDT and CDR2 is YNNKEL in the germline V gene (reference sequence). The CDR3: CASSHTSGPNYNEQFF. Here the CDR3 DNA reads TGTGCCAGCAGCCACACTAGCGGGCCAAACTACAATGAGCAGTTCTTC.

V is TRBV19 and J is TRBJ1-1; 7 bases match TRBD1. This CDR3 has 15 residues. The germline V gene has CDR1 LNHDA and CDR2 SQIVND (reference sequence). The junction had 8 bases not matched to a gene; V was cut back by 5 bases and J by 2 bases. CDR3 in amino acids: CASSPNRGSNTEAFF. In DNA, the CDR3 is TGTGCCAGTAGTCCTAACAGGGGCTCCAACACTGAAGCTTTCTTT.

The chain has TRBV28 and TRBJ2-7, with D possibly matching TRBD2 (5 bases). With 2 bases removed from V and 2 bases from J, the gap between germline ends came to 13 bases. The CDR3 length is 15 residues. The V gene's germline CDR1 is MDHEN and CDR2 SYDVKM. CDR3 amino acids: CASSLRGGYTYEQYF. The CDR3 coding sequence is TGTGCCAGCAGTTTAAGAGGAGGATACACCTACGAGCAGTACTTC.